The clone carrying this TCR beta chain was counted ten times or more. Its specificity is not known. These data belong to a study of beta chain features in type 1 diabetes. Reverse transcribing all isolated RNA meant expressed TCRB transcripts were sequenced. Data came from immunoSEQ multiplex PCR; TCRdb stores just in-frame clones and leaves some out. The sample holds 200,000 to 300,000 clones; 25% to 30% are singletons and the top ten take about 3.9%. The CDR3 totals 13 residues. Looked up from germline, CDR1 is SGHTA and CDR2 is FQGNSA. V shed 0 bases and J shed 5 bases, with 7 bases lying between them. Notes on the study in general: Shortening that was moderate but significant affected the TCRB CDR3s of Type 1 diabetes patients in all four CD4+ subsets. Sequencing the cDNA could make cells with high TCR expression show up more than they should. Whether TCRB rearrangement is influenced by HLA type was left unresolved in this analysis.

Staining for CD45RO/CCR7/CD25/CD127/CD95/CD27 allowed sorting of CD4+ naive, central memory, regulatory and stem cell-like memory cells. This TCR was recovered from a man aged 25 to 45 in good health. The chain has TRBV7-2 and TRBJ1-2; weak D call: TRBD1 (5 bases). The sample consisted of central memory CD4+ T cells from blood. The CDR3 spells CASSLAGEYGYTF. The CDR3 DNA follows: TGTGCCAGCAGCTTAGCAGGGGAATATGGCTACACCTTC.